The 29 T cell receptor beta chains below were found in one sample sequenced in a study of radiotherapy plus CTLA-4 blockade in lung cancer. The repertoire was sequenced with immunoSEQ multiplex PCR; TCRdb's copy has only in-frame clones and lacks some. The table includes under 55,000 clones, about 81% detected once. Material: peripheral blood, obtained from a patient treated with radiotherapy plus ipilimumab. These receptors originate from a human donor with non-small cell lung cancer who had stable disease on radiotherapy plus ipilimumab.

This sequence joins TRBV19 and TRBJ2-7; tentatively, D is TRBD2 (5 bases). The CDR3 totals 14 residues. CDR1 and CDR2 from the germline V gene are LNHDA and SQIVND (reference sequence). Trimming took 5 bases from V and 6 from J, leaving 17 bases between them. The CDR3 region has the DNA TGTGCCAGTAGTCCCCGCCGGGCGGGCTCCGAGCAGTACTTC. The encoded protein is CASSPRRAGSEQYF.

There are a few counts of this clone. The gene calls are TRBV27 and TRBJ2-5; 11 nucleotides line up with TRBD1. The V segment lost 5 bases and the J segment 5 bases; nucleotides outside the gene matches: 4. Germline V CDR1 and CDR2: MNHEY, SMNVEV (reference sequence). The CDR3 is 14 residues long. This CDR3 is CASSRDRGSETQYF. The CDR3, as DNA: TGTGCCAGCAGTAGGGACAGGGGGTCGGAGACCCAGTACTTC.

V usage is TRBV10-3 and J usage is TRBJ1-2; D unclear. Germline V gives CDR1 ENHRY, CDR2 SYGVKD. This CDR3 region has 13 residues. V lost 3 bases, J lost 8 bases, and 13 bases lay in between. DNA of the CDR3: TGTGCCATCAGTGATAGGCAGGCGAAGGGCTACACCTTC. Translating gives CAISDRQAKGYTF.

A single count supports this clone. The V and J genes are TRBV15 and TRBJ1-5, with 9 bases identical to TRBD1. The germline V gene encodes CDR1 LNHNV and CDR2 YYDKDF (reference sequence). V lost 7 bases and J lost 7; bases outside the gene matches: 8. The CDR3 sequence is 14 residues long. This CDR3 is CATKVDRGKQPQHF. CDR3 nucleotide sequence: TGTGCCACCAAGGTGGACAGGGGTAAGCAGCCCCAGCATTTT.

This clone was picked up a small number of times. The chain joins TRBV29-1 to TRBJ2-2; D possibly corresponds to TRBD2 (5 bases). The CDR3 is 16 residues long. Trimming cost V 7 bases and J 2 bases, with 20 bases left between them. CDR1 is SQVTM, CDR2 ANQGSEA, per germline. The CDR3 protein is CSAPRRHLFNTGELFF. The CDR3 DNA reads as TGCAGCGCCCCGAGGAGGCACCTCTTCAACACCGGGGAGCTGTTTTTT.

The chain employs TRBV28 and TRBJ1-4, with D perhaps matching TRBD1 (6 bases). CDR1 is MDHEN and CDR2 is SYDVKM in the germline V gene. The CDR3 loop spans 14 amino acids. The V end lost 7 bases, the J end lost 8 bases, and 17 bases lay between the germline ends. CDR3 nucleotides: TGTGCCAGCATCAATGGGGGGGCAGGGGAAAAACTGTTTTTT. This translates into CASINGGAGEKLFF.

The chain uses TRBV18 and TRBJ2-7; tentatively, D is TRBD2 (5 bases). The germline V and J ends were trimmed by 3 bases and 3 bases, with 9 bases remaining between them. The length of the CDR3 is 13 residues. The germline V gene encodes CDR1 KGHSH and CDR2 LQKENI. CDR3 sequence (DNA): TGTGCCAGCTCACCTGGACGGGACTACGAGCAGTACTTC. Amino acid sequence: CASSPGRDYEQYF.

The chain recombines TRBV7-9 with TRBJ2-6; D ambiguous. This CDR3 contains 15 residues. Germline values: CDR1 SEHNR, CDR2 FQNEAQ (reference sequence). Trimming pared 2 bases from V and 0 bases from J, leaving 5 bases between. In DNA form, the CDR3 reads TGTGCCAGCAGCTTACCCTCCTCTGGGGCCAACGTCCTGACTTTC. This translates into CASSLPSSGANVLTF.

Points on this clone: This CDR3 is also generated by other DNA sequences in the sample. The rearrangement links TRBV5-1 to TRBJ2-1, with 10 nucleotides matching TRBD2. The V and J ends lost 4 bases and 0 bases, in that order; junction bases with no gene match: 1. This CDR3 comprises 15 residues. Germline CDR1 reads SGHRS; CDR2 reads YFSETQ. DNA of the CDR3: TGCGCCAGCAGCCCTAGCGGGGGCTCCTACAATGAGCAGTTCTTC. As protein: CASSPSGGSYNEQFF.

The genes are TRBV5-4 and TRBJ2-2; TRBD2 agrees at 13 bases. CDR3 length: 15 amino acids. Germline lookup yields CDR1 SGHNT and CDR2 YYREEE (reference sequence). After removal of 4 bases from V and 7 bases from J, the junction contained 4 bases not matched to a gene. The DNA of the CDR3 is TGTGCCAGCAGCCCCGGGACTAGCGGGATCGGGGAGCTGTTTTTT. Translation: CASSPGTSGIGELFF.

The chain employs TRBV6-4 and TRBJ2-3, with 14 bases fitting TRBD2. The junction had 5 bases not matched to a gene; V was cut back by 6 bases and J by 9 bases. This CDR3 is built from 14 residues. CDR1 MRHNA and CDR2 SNTAGT come from the germline V gene. This CDR3 is CASSRTSGRRTQYF. In DNA, the CDR3 is TGTGCCAGCAGCCGGACTAGCGGGAGGAGGACGCAGTATTTT.

DNA of the CDR3: TGTGCCAGCAGCTCTACCCTCTACGAGCAGTACTTC. Protein product: CASSSTLYEQYF. V is TRBV5-8 and J is TRBJ2-7; no reliable D call. V was clipped by 3 bases and J by 3 bases, with 7 bases between them. The CDR3 length is 12 residues. Per germline, CDR1 SGHTS and CDR2 YDEGEE.

The chain employs TRBV11-3 and TRBJ2-1; 8 nucleotides agree with TRBD1. The CDR3 runs 15 residues. V gave up 0 bases and J gave up 7 bases; unmatched junction bases: 5. Germline loops: CDR1 SGHNT, CDR2 YENEEA. CDR3 coding DNA: TGTGCCAGCAGCTTAGAGGCAGGGGGCTATAATGAGCAGTTCTTC. It translates to CASSLEAGGYNEQFF. The full variable domain, completed using reference TRBV11-3 and TRBJ2-1, is EAGVVQSPRYKIIEKKQPVAFWCNPISGHNTLYWYLQNLGQGPELLIRYENEEAVDDSQLPKDRFSAERLKGVDSTLKIQPAELGDSAVYLCASSLEAGGYNEQFFGPGTRLTVL.

V gene TRBV18 combines with J gene TRBJ2-3, with TRBD2 matching 11 bases. V dropped 4 bases and J dropped 3; count of bases not matched to a gene: 3. The CDR3 is 15 amino acids. The germline V gene encodes CDR1 KGHSH and CDR2 LQKENI. CDR3 coding DNA: TGTGCCAGCTCACGACTAGCGGGGAATACAGATACGCAGTATTTT. Encoded protein: CASSRLAGNTDTQYF.

The genes are TRBV9 and TRBJ1-2; TRBD1 aligns across 8 bases. This CDR3 comprises 12 residues. V dropped 4 bases and J dropped 8; count of bases not matched to a gene: 4. Germline V CDR1 and CDR2: SGDLS, YYNGEE. CDR3 residues: CASSQGARGYTF. CDR3 DNA: TGTGCCAGCAGCCAGGGGGCGAGGGGCTACACCTTC. Complete variable domain (other parts from reference TRBV9 and TRBJ1-2): DSGVTQTPKHLITATGQRVTLRCSPRSGDLSVYWYQQSLDQGLQFLIQYYNGEERAKGNILERFSAQQFPDLHSELNLSSLELGDSALYFCASSQGARGYTFGSGTRLTVV.

CDR3 amino acids: CASAPQVAKNIQYF. The CDR3 nucleotides are TGTGCCAGTGCTCCGCAGGTAGCCAAAAACATTCAGTACTTC. V gene TRBV19 combines with J gene TRBJ2-4; D remains unclear. Germline V gives CDR1 LNHDA, CDR2 SQIVND (reference sequence). V was cut by 8 bases and J by 0 bases, with 11 bases left in between. This CDR3 region has 14 residues.

The rearrangement links TRBV28 to TRBJ1-4; tentatively, D is TRBD1 (6 bases). Germline V gene lookup returns CDR1 MDHEN and CDR2 SYDVKM. V was shortened by 3 bases and J by 6 bases, with 14 bases between the two germline ends. The CDR3 has 15 residues. DNA of the CDR3: TGTGCCAGCAGTTTGGCGGGGGCGGGGGATGAAAAACTGTTTTTT. This sequence encodes CASSLAGAGDEKLFF.

This chain links TRBV5-1 with TRBJ2-7; 7 positions agree with TRBD2. The germline CDR1 and CDR2 sequences are SGHRS and YFSETQ. This CDR3 region has 15 residues. The ends lost 4 bases at V and 7 bases at J; junction bases unmatched: 14. CDR3 amino acids: CASSLSGTIFDEQYF. The CDR3 DNA reads as TGCGCCAGCAGCCTATCCGGGACTATCTTTGATGAGCAGTACTTC.

This clone was seen just once. The V gene is TRBV28, the J gene TRBJ2-7; TRBD2 is a possible D gene (6 bases). CDR1 is MDHEN and CDR2 is SYDVKM in the germline V gene. The V end was cut by 6 bases, the J end by 2 bases, with 14 bases between. The CDR3 has 14 amino acids. In DNA, the CDR3 is TGTGCCAGCAGGGGCCCGGGAGAAACCTACGAGCAGTACTTC. It translates to CASRGPGETYEQYF.

This clone showed up just a few times. The chain couples TRBV7-9 to TRBJ2-7; maybe TRBD1 (5 bases). CDR1 and CDR2 from the germline V gene are SEHNR and FQNEAQ (reference sequence). V lost 5 bases, J lost 1 base, and 9 bases lay in between. The CDR3 has 13 amino acids. CDR3 nucleotide sequence: TGTGCCAGCAGCCCTAGGGGATCCTACGAGCAGTACTTC. It specifies CASSPRGSYEQYF.

This clone appeared a single time. The chain couples TRBV10-3 to TRBJ2-3; 7 nucleotides match TRBD2. Germline-derived CDR1 and CDR2 are ENHRY and SYGVKD. The CDR3 loop spans 19 amino acids. V lost 3 bases, J lost 0 bases, and 15 bases stayed unmatched. The CDR3 region is CAISDRSGPMSPSTDTQYF. The CDR3, as DNA: TGTGCCATCAGTGATCGTAGCGGGCCTATGTCCCCTAGCACAGATACGCAGTATTTT.

This chain connects TRBV5-6 to TRBJ1-2, with 7 bases aligning to TRBD1. CDR1 SGHDT and CDR2 YYEEEE come from the germline V gene. V was clipped by 4 bases and J by 8 bases; unmatched bases: 11. The CDR3 has 14 amino acids. The CDR3 is CASSRGTASLGYTF. CDR3 nucleotide sequence: TGTGCCAGCAGCCGCGGGACAGCCTCTCTAGGCTACACCTTC.

The CDR3: CASNPRDRGKAFF. CDR3 in DNA: TGTGCCAGCAATCCCCGGGACAGGGGGAAAGCTTTCTTT. J is TRBJ1-1 and V is TRBV6-6, with 11 bases lining up with TRBD1. CDR3 length equals 13 residues. V was clipped by 7 bases and J by 9 bases; unmatched bases: 7. Germline CDR1 and CDR2: MNHNY and SVGAGI (reference sequence).

The V call is TRBV10-2, the J call TRBJ2-1; 9 bases match TRBD2. The CDR3 totals 14 residues. The V segment lost 6 bases and the J segment 9 bases; nucleotides outside the gene matches: 9. The germline CDR1 and CDR2 sequences are WSHSY and SAAADI. CDR3 coding DNA: TGCGCCAGCAGGACTAGCGGATCACCGGGTGAGCAGTTCTTC. It encodes CASRTSGSPGEQFF.

This chain connects TRBV7-8 to TRBJ1-1; D remains ambiguous. V lost 3 bases and J 0 bases, leaving 8 bases between the germline ends. The CDR3 is 14 amino acids. From germline, CDR1 is SGHVS and CDR2 FQNEAQ. This chain's CDR3 is CASSFSTLNTEAFF. The CDR3 DNA is TGTGCCAGCAGCTTTTCGACATTGAACACTGAAGCTTTCTTT. The whole variable domain, filled in from reference TRBV7-8 and TRBJ1-1, reads GAGVSQSPRYKVAKRGQDVALRCDPISGHVSLFWYQQALGQGPEFLTYFQNEAQLDKSGLPSDRFFAERPEGSVSTLKIQRTQQEDSAVYLCASSFSTLNTEAFFGQGTRLTVV.

The table lists this clone with a few counts. The chain employs TRBV28 and TRBJ2-1, with 8 bases fitting TRBD1. With 2 bases clipped from V and 10 bases from J, the junction kept 4 bases outside the gene matches. This CDR3 contains 13 residues. Germline V gene lookup returns CDR1 MDHEN and CDR2 SYDVKM. CDR3: CASSLQGAGEQFF. CDR3 in DNA: TGTGCCAGCAGTTTACAGGGGGCGGGCGAGCAGTTCTTC.

This clone was seen a few times. The chain employs TRBV10-3 and TRBJ1-4; D remains ambiguous. Germline lookup yields CDR1 ENHRY and CDR2 SYGVKD. The CDR3 covers 18 residues. The germline V and J ends were trimmed by 0 bases and 0 bases, with 14 bases remaining between them. CDR3 sequence reads: CAISESRGRPATNEKLFF. Written as DNA, the CDR3 is TGTGCCATCAGTGAGTCGAGAGGGCGACCCGCAACTAATGAAAAACTGTTTTTT.

The chain couples TRBV4-3 to TRBJ2-7; 8 nucleotides match TRBD1. Germline V CDR1 and CDR2: LGHNA, YSLEER. The J segment lost 5 bases and the V segment lost 4 bases, leaving 10 bases of the junction unmatched. The CDR3 contains 15 residues. The CDR3 DNA reads TGCGCCAGCAGCCCCTGGACAGGGAGGTTGAACGAGCAGTACTTC. Translation: CASSPWTGRLNEQYF.

The chain is built from TRBV18 and TRBJ1-2; possibly TRBD1 for D (6 bases). Trimming took off 6 bases at V and 5 bases at J, with 16 bases between the two ends. The CDR3 loop spans 14 amino acids. Germline CDR1 and CDR2: KGHSH and LQKENI. As DNA, the CDR3 is TGTGCCAGCTCGCCCACAGGGACGGATTATGGCTACACCTTC. Protein product: CASSPTGTDYGYTF.